The present T cell receptor beta chain was sequenced within a study of blood T cell repertoires in COVID-19. Whole-study context: COVID-19 samples collected from the United States, Italy and Spain covered acute and convalescent phases.

This clone was seen just once. TCRdb keeps only in-frame clones here, not all; method: immunoSEQ multiplex PCR. The top ten hold under 2.5% of the sample, which has more than 200,000 clones, about 93% seen once. Trimming took off 1 base at V and 5 bases at J, with 18 bases between the two ends. The CDR3 spans 16 residues. The germline CDR1 and CDR2 sequences are KGHSH and LQKENI. Specimen: PBMCs or T cells enriched from blood (not recorded which). This chain connects TRBV18 to TRBJ2-7, with D possibly being TRBD1 (6 bases). This clonotype originated in a woman younger than 35 who had recovered from COVID-19. This CDR3 reads CASSPLSNRADHEQYF. CDR3 sequence (DNA): TGTGCCAGCTCACCACTCTCAAACAGGGCTGATCACGAGCAGTACTTC.